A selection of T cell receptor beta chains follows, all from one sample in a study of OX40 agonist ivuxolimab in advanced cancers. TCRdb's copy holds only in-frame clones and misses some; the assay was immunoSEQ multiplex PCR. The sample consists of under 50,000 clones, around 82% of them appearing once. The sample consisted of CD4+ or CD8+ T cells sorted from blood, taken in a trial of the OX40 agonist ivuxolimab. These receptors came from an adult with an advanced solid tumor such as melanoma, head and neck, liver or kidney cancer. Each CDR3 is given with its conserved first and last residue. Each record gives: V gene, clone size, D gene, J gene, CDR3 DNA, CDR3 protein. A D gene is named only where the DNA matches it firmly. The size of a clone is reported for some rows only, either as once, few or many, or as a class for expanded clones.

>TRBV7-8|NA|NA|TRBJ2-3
TGTGCCAGCAGCTTAGCGCGGGCGGTAACAGATACGCAGTATTTT
CASSLARAVTDTQYF
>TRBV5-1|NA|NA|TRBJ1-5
TGCGCCAGCAGCTTGGGGGACGGAAATCAGCCCCAGCATTTT
CASSLGDGNQPQHF
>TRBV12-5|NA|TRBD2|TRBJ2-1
TGTGCTAGTGGTTTGGTAGGCCTAGCGGGGCGATACAATGAGCAGTTCTTC
CASGLVGLAGRYNEQFF
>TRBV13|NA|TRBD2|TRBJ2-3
TGTGCCAGCAGCTACCGGACTAGCGGGAGGGTAGGTGGAGATACGCAGTATTTT
CASSYRTSGRVGGDTQYF
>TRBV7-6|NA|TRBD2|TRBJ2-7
TGTGCCAGCAGCTTACGTCTAGCGGGAGTGAGGGAGCAGTACTTC
CASSLRLAGVREQYF
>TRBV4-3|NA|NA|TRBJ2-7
TGCGCCAGCAGCCCTGGGGCGAACCGAGCCTACGAGCAGTACTTC
CASSPGANRAYEQYF
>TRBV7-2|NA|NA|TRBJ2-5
TGTGCCAGCAGCTTAACGGGGGCCAGAAAAGTCATGGAGACCCAGTACTTC
CASSLTGARKVMETQYF
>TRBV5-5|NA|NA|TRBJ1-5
TGTGCCAGCAGCTCCGAGGGTAATCAGCCCCAGCATTTT
CASSSEGNQPQHF
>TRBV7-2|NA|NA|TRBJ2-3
TGTGCCAGCAGCGCCACGGCGGCTAACACAGATACGCAGTATTTT
CASSATAANTDTQYF
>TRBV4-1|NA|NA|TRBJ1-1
TGCGCCAGCAGCCTCGGGCCTATGAACACTGAAGCTTTCTTT
CASSLGPMNTEAFF
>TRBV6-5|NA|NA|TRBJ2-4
TGTGCCAGCAGTTACGGGAAGGGGGGTTGGGAAAACATTCAGTACTTC
CASSYGKGGWENIQYF
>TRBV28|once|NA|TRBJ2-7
TGTGCCAGCAGTTTCCCAGTGCAGTACTTC
CASSFPVQYF
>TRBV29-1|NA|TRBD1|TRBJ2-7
TGCAGTGCCGCCGGGACAGGGTACTACGAGCAGTACTTC
CSAAGTGYYEQYF
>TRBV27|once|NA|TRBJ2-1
TGTGCCAGCAGTTTAGGACTATACAATGAGCAGTTCTTC
CASSLGLYNEQFF
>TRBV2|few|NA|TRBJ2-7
TGTGCTCGAGGGAGGGGGGTCTCCTACGAGCAGTACTTC
CARGRGVSYEQYF